This is a list of T cell receptor beta chains from one sample in a study of shared T cell receptors in the human thymus. Clones were sequenced by immunoSEQ multiplex PCR, and TCRdb holds only the in-frame ones, with some missing. The sample lists roughly 410,000 clones; roughly 94% were seen once. Sequenced sample: thymocytes. The source is a human donor. Each CDR3 is given with its conserved first and last residue. Fields, in order: V gene, J gene, D gene, CDR3 protein. D genes are given only for firm matches.

TRBV11-2	TRBJ2-5	.	CASSPNAAGEETQYF
TRBV6-1	TRBJ2-1	TRBD1	CASGRDREYNEQFF
TRBV15	TRBJ2-3	TRBD2	CATSPPFSLAADTQYF
TRBV28	TRBJ2-5	TRBD1	CASSHKFRQGVETQYF
TRBV19	TRBJ2-1	TRBD2	CASSMGSGRNYNEQFF
TRBV30	TRBJ1-4	TRBD1	CAGTGATNEKLFF
TRBV10-3	TRBJ2-2	.	CAISEYRENTGELFF
TRBV7-6	TRBJ1-4	TRBD1	CASSWDRNNEKLFF
TRBV27	TRBJ1-5	TRBD1	CASSDDRGYQPQHF
TRBV11-1	TRBJ2-7	TRBD2	CASSSEGLAGGPGIYEQYF
TRBV5-1	TRBJ2-3	TRBD2	CASSAPTGLAGVLDTQYF
TRBV6-1	TRBJ1-1	TRBD1	CASSTRGPKNTEAFF
TRBV9	TRBJ2-7	TRBD2	CASSPHPLAGNYEQYF
TRBV4-1	TRBJ2-7	TRBD2	CASSQRWDYSYEQYF
TRBV18	TRBJ2-6	.	CASSPTRDGKTSGANVLTF
TRBV5-1	TRBJ2-7	.	CASSLDGSGEQYF
TRBV5-8	TRBJ2-1	.	CASSLGGSYNEQFF
TRBV6-1	TRBJ1-1	.	CASSPTITEAFF
TRBV6-5	TRBJ1-1	.	CASSGTRNTEAFF
TRBV13	TRBJ2-7	TRBD2	CASSLGGIPGGRKDYEQYF
TRBV29-1	TRBJ1-1	.	CSVVGVPQTINTEAFF
TRBV7-8	TRBJ2-1	TRBD1	CASSFSRTGGNEQFF
TRBV9	TRBJ2-3	TRBD2	CASSPRTRTRDTQYF
TRBV28	TRBJ2-5	.	CASRRQGNEETQYF
TRBV18	TRBJ1-2	TRBD1	CASSPTTDRAGGNYGYTF
TRBV11-3	TRBJ1-2	.	CASSLAYHRTLYGYTF
TRBV27	TRBJ2-7	TRBD1	CASSLLWDRKLSYEQYF
TRBV7-2	TRBJ2-7	.	CASSPPTSMPYEQYF